Presented here are 21 T cell receptor beta chains from one specimen sequenced in a study of T cells in women clearing cervical HPV infection. Assay: immunoSEQ multiplex PCR; the TCRdb copy retains only in-frame clones and omits some. Its listing shows 45,000 to 50,000 clones. Sequencing was done on a sample of blood buffy coat. These receptors were collected from a woman aged 18-70 years with a cervical HPV16 infection that either progressed to CIN3+ or cleared (not recorded which).

A remark on this clone: The sequenced fragment ends 3 residues before the CDR3 boundary, so the rest is inferred from the germline J gene. This chain links TRBV20-1 with TRBJ2-3; maybe TRBD2 (5 bases). The V end lost 3 bases, the J end lost 1 base, and 8 bases lay between the germline ends. There are 13 residues in the CDR3. Germline CDR1 DFQATT, CDR2 SNEGSKA (reference sequence). This CDR3 reads CSARELGTDTQYF. CDR3 bases read: TGCAGTGCTAGGGAACTAGGCACAGATACG.

About this clone itself: The read terminates 3 residues before the CDR3 end, so the remaining end is supplied by the germline J gene. The V and J genes are TRBV5-1 and TRBJ1-6; tentatively, D is TRBD1 (5 bases). The CDR3 runs 13 residues. CDR1 and CDR2 from the germline V gene are SGHRS and YFSETQ. Trimming took 5 bases from V and 8 from J, leaving 11 bases between them. This CDR3 is CASRPAQDSPLHF. The sequenced part of the CDR3 DNA is TGCGCCAGCAGACCAGCACAGGATTCACCC.

Turning to this clone: The sequenced fragment ends 3 residues before the CDR3 boundary, so the rest is inferred from the germline J gene. This chain joins TRBV19 and TRBJ2-7, with 12 nucleotides matching TRBD2. The CDR3 has 14 amino acids. Germline CDR1 LNHDA, CDR2 SQIVND (reference sequence). After removal of 6 bases from V and 5 bases from J, the junction contained 5 bases not matched to a gene. The covered CDR3 bases are TGTGCCAGTAGCCCGACTAGCGGGAGAGACGAG. The encoded protein is CASSPTSGRDE. The whole CDR3 sequence is CASSPTSGRDEQYF.

About this clone itself: The read is 3 residues too short to cover the CDR3 end, so that end is filled in from the germline J gene. This sequence joins TRBV29-1 and TRBJ1-2; no clear D gene. Germline-derived CDR1 and CDR2 are SQVTM and ANQGSEA. Deletions cut 4 bases from V and 4 bases from J, with 16 bases between. The CDR3 is 14 amino acids. CDR3 residues: CSVVVATAAYGYTF. The CDR3 bases that were read are TGCAGCGTTGTCGTGGCAACCGCGGCCTATGGC.

Worth noting for this clone: The read ends 3 residues early relative to the CDR3; the germline J gene fills the gap. The chain links TRBV11-1 to TRBJ2-3; TRBD1 aligns across 10 bases. Germline lookup yields CDR1 SGHAT and CDR2 FQDESV (reference sequence). The CDR3 runs to 15 residues. The CDR3 protein is CASSSRDRGVETQYF. The sequenced part of the CDR3 DNA is TGTGCCAGCAGCTCCCGGGACAGGGGTGTAGAGACG.

Concerning this clone itself: The CDR3 is cut off 3 residues early in the read; its end comes from the germline J gene. The chain couples TRBV7-3 to TRBJ2-3, with unresolved D. Trimming removed 2 bases from V and 0 bases from J, with 9 bases in between. Germline CDR1 and CDR2: SGHTA and FQGTGA. The CDR3 is 15 amino acids. CDR3 loop: CASSLWQTSTDTQYF. The CDR3 DNA, read in part, is TGTGCCAGCAGCTTATGGCAGACTAGCACAGATACG.

As regards this clone: With the read ending 3 residues before the CDR3 end, the germline J gene is used to fill in that end. The chain has TRBV30 and TRBJ1-4; maybe TRBD1 (5 bases). Germline CDR1 and CDR2: GTSNPN and SVGIG (reference sequence). The CDR3 is 12 amino acids. Partial CDR3 DNA: TGTGCCGTGACATCTGGGGCCAACGTA. It encodes CAVTSGANV. The CDR3 reads in full as CAVTSGANVLFF.

This clone is deemed medium-sized by its frequency. The sequenced fragment ends 3 residues before the CDR3 boundary, so the rest is inferred from the germline J gene. V usage is TRBV9 and J usage is TRBJ2-2; 10 bases fit TRBD2. Trimming took 3 bases from V and 4 from J; bases not matched to a gene: 15. The germline CDR1 and CDR2 sequences are SGDLS and YYNGEE. This CDR3 has 19 residues. The part of the CDR3 DNA that was read is TGTGCCAGCAGCGCGAGCCCCGGCGGGCTAGCGGGGGCCACCGGGGAG. This gives the protein CASSASPGGLAGATGE. The full-length CDR3 reads as CASSASPGGLAGATGELFF.

Comments on this clone: The CDR3 is cut off 3 residues early in the read; its end comes from the germline J gene. The V and J genes are TRBV5-1 and TRBJ2-5; possible D gene TRBD2, 6 bases. The V gene's germline CDR1 is SGHRS and CDR2 YFSETQ. There are 15 residues in the CDR3. Trimming left V 2 bases short and J 5 bases short, with 16 bases between. Partial CDR3 DNA: TGCGCCAGCAGCTTAACGTGGAGGGGCGAGGAGACC. This sequence encodes CASSLTWRGEET. The whole CDR3 sequence is CASSLTWRGEETQYF. The full variable domain, its missing parts supplied by reference TRBV5-1 and TRBJ2-5, is KAGVTQTPRYLIKTRGQQVTLSCSPISGHRSVSWYQQTPGQGLQFLFEYFSETQRNKGNFPGRFSGRQFSNSRSEMNVSTLELGDSALYLCASSLTWRGEETQYFGPGTRLLVL.

The CDR3 DNA, read in part, is TGCGCCAGCAGCACTCAAGAGACC. This translates into CASSTQET. The full CDR3 protein reads CASSTQETQYF. The J gene is TRBJ2-5, the V gene TRBV5-1; D is undetermined. The CDR3 end lies 3 residues beyond the end of the read and is filled in from the germline J gene. CDR3 size: 11 residues. The V gene lost 4 bases and the J gene lost 2 bases, with 3 bases spanning the gap. Germline CDR1 SGHRS, CDR2 YFSETQ.

A remark on this clone: The read halts 3 residues ahead of the CDR3 end, with the missing end drawn from the germline J gene. This chain joins TRBV29-1 and TRBJ2-3, with 8 positions matching TRBD1. Germline-derived CDR1 and CDR2 are SQVTM and ANQGSEA. The CDR3 is 14 amino acids. J was trimmed by 4 bases and V by 6 bases; bases with no gene match: 9. This CDR3 is CSVARQGRADTQYF. The sequenced CDR3 bases are TGCAGCGTGGCCCGACAGGGGCGGGCAGATACG.

With respect to this clone: The missing CDR3 end, 3 residues past where the read stops, is filled in from the germline J gene. The rearrangement joins TRBV19 to TRBJ2-7, with 9 bases lining up with TRBD2. Germline loops: CDR1 LNHDA, CDR2 SQIVND (reference sequence). The CDR3 is 14 residues long. V was pared by 4 bases and J by 2 bases, with 3 bases of the junction left unmatched. CDR3 DNA, as far as it was read: TGTGCCAGTAGTAAAGCGGGGGGTACCTACGAG. Its protein product is CASSKAGGTYE. In full, the CDR3 is CASSKAGGTYEQYF.

Note on this clone: The CDR3 goes on 3 residues after the read ends, and that part is filled in from the germline J gene. This chain links TRBV29-1 with TRBJ2-7; D remains unclear. The CDR3 has 12 amino acids. Looked up from germline, CDR1 is SQVTM and CDR2 is ANQGSEA. The V and J ends lost 1 base and 2 bases respectively, with 6 bases between them. CDR3 DNA (partial): TGCAGCGTTGAAGCGCAGGCCTACGAG. It translates to CSVEAQAYE. In full, the CDR3 reads CSVEAQAYEQYF.

As for this clone: The read terminates 3 residues before the CDR3 end, so the remaining end is supplied by the germline J gene. The V and J genes are TRBV29-1 and TRBJ1-1; 9 positions match TRBD1. Germline V gene data show CDR1 as SQVTM and CDR2 as ANQGSEA. The CDR3 consists of 13 residues. J gave up 5 bases and V 5 bases, and 6 bases lay outside the gene matches. Partial CDR3 DNA: TGCAGCGTTTGGAACAGGGGGCGGACTGAA. This sequence encodes CSVWNRGRTE. The CDR3 as a whole reads CSVWNRGRTEAFF.

Regarding this clone: The CDR3 is cut off 3 residues early in the read; its end comes from the germline J gene. V usage is TRBV2 and J usage is TRBJ1-1; D ambiguous. CDR1 is SNHLY and CDR2 is FYNNEI in the germline V gene. The CDR3 consists of 11 residues. Trimming shortened V by 6 bases and J by 7 bases, and 9 bases separated the two germline ends. The CDR3: CASRAEIEAFF. The CDR3 DNA, read in part, is TGTGCCAGCAGAGCCGAAATTGAA.

Of note for this clone: The read ends 3 residues early relative to the CDR3; the germline J gene fills the gap. The V gene is TRBV5-1, the J gene TRBJ2-7; possible D gene TRBD1, 6 bases. The V end was cut by 4 bases, the J end by 3 bases, with 14 bases between. CDR3 length: 14 residues. CDR1 is SGHRS, CDR2 YFSETQ, per germline. Partial CDR3 DNA: TGCGCCAGCAGCCCTCTGGACAGATACTACGAG. This gives the protein CASSPLDRYYE. The full CDR3 protein is CASSPLDRYYEQYF.

A word on this clone: The CDR3 end is not reached by the read, which stops 3 residues before it; the germline J gene fills it in. This rearrangement joins TRBV6-2 or TRBV6-3 to TRBJ1-1, with D perhaps matching TRBD1 (5 bases). Trimming took off 0 bases at V and 4 bases at J, with 9 bases between the two ends. CDR1 is MNHEY, CDR2 SVGEGT, per germline. CDR3 length: 14 residues. The CDR3 bases that were read are TGTGCCAGCAGTTACTCTGGAGGGGCCACTGAA. This encodes CASSYSGGATE. The full CDR3 is CASSYSGGATEAFF.

Remarks on this clone: Read coverage stops 3 residues before the CDR3 terminus; the germline J gene supplies the remainder. This chain connects TRBV5-1 to TRBJ2-7; D is unresolved. Germline V gene lookup returns CDR1 SGHRS and CDR2 YFSETQ. V dropped 4 bases and J dropped 0 bases, with 11 bases sitting between them. There are 14 residues in the CDR3. The CDR3 loop is CASSVDTSSYEQYF. The covered CDR3 bases are TGCGCCAGCAGCGTCGACACCAGCTCCTACGAG.

Remarks on this clone: The read terminates 3 residues before the CDR3 end, so the remaining end is supplied by the germline J gene. This chain joins TRBV10-1 and TRBJ1-2, with 9 bases matching TRBD1. CDR1 WNHNN and CDR2 SYGVQD come from the germline V gene (reference sequence). The CDR3 extends over 14 amino acids. The CDR3: CASSETGTGRGYTF. The covered CDR3 bases are TGCGCCAGCAGTGAGACCGGGACAGGGCGAGGC.

A remark on this clone: The read terminates 3 residues ahead of where the CDR3 ends, so the germline J gene completes it. The V and J genes are TRBV11-2 and TRBJ2-3, with TRBD1 matching 9 bases. Germline V gives CDR1 SGHAT, CDR2 FQNNGV. The CDR3 extends over 15 amino acids. The V gene end was trimmed by 1 base and the J gene end by 6 bases; junction bases not matched to a gene: 5. CDR3 DNA, as far as it was read: TGTGCCAGCAGCTTAGTCGGGACAGGGTCGGATACG. Its translation: CASSLVGTGSDT. Given in full, the CDR3 is CASSLVGTGSDTQYF.

Partial CDR3 DNA: TGCAGTGCTAGAGATCGGATGGCTAGCGGTCTCACCGGGGAG. Its translation is CSARDRMASGLTGE. The CDR3 in full is CSARDRMASGLTGELFF. The rearrangement uses TRBV20-1 and TRBJ2-2, with TRBD2 identical over 7 bases. Read sequence stops 3 residues before the CDR3 end, and the germline J gene provides the missing end. The germline V gene encodes CDR1 DFQATT and CDR2 SNEGSKA (reference sequence). V dropped 0 bases and J dropped 4; count of bases not matched to a gene: 11. The CDR3 consists of 17 residues.